The table lists the clone carrying this TCR beta chain with many counts. Antigen specificity is unknown. These data originate in a study of CD8 T cells in ankylosing spondylitis. Overall study results and limits: Characteristic of ankylosing spondylitis blood, it appeared, was a TCR beta motif comprising 7 to 9 highly homologous variants.

In making TCR beta libraries, quantitative 5'-RACE with molecular barcodes was used. TCRdb independently ran MiXCR on the 5' RACE reads; one entry per CDR3 protein. The sample includes about 240,000 distinct CDR3 sequences, approximately 9% of them seen just once. The CDR3 runs 15 residues. The V end was cut by 6 bases, the J end by 4 bases, with 17 bases between. Germline V gene sequence: CDR1 MNHEY, CDR2 SMNVEV (reference sequence). The sequencing sample was made of blood, either unsorted or a sorted T cell fraction (not recorded which). This sequence originates from a male donor with ankylosing spondylitis or in good health (not recorded which). The chain carries TRBV27 and TRBJ2-3, with D perhaps matching TRBD2 (5 bases). CDR3 sequence: CASSPSGWFADTQYF. The DNA for the CDR3 is TGTGCCAGCAGCCCCTCGGGGTGGTTCGCAGATACGCAGTATTTT.